The rows below give T cell receptor beta chains drawn from one sample of a study of shared clonotypes between healthy human individuals. Generated by immunoSEQ multiplex PCR, the TCRdb table keeps only in-frame clones and is missing some. Of about 100,000 clones in the sample, about half were seen once. The sequenced material came from PBMCs. The receptors shown here come from a middle-aged woman in good health. Some clones in this sample may be carry-over from other donors' samples. CDR3s include the opening cysteine and the closing phenylalanine or tryptophan. Fields, in order: V gene, J gene, D gene, CDR3 protein. The D gene is left open where the match is weak.

v_call: TRBV27
j_call: TRBJ2-1
d_call: TRBD2
cdr3_aa: CASAGSGTYNEQFF

v_call: TRBV5-4
j_call: TRBJ1-4
d_call: -
cdr3_aa: CASSTNGRGGEKLFF

v_call: TRBV30
j_call: TRBJ2-7
d_call: TRBD2
cdr3_aa: CAWSGAGWAEQYF

v_call: TRBV27
j_call: TRBJ1-5
d_call: -
cdr3_aa: CASSLGVNQPQHF

v_call: TRBV4-3
j_call: TRBJ2-1
d_call: TRBD2
cdr3_aa: CASSQGLAGAWFF

v_call: TRBV6-5
j_call: TRBJ1-6
d_call: -
cdr3_aa: CASRDLADHSPLHF

v_call: TRBV2
j_call: TRBJ1-5
d_call: TRBD1
cdr3_aa: CASSTQGAGQPQHF

v_call: TRBV11-2
j_call: TRBJ2-5
d_call: -
cdr3_aa: CASSLRSIETQYF

v_call: TRBV5-4
j_call: TRBJ2-5
d_call: -
cdr3_aa: CASSYSGSSGETQYF

v_call: TRBV27
j_call: TRBJ1-3
d_call: -
cdr3_aa: CASSPLHSTGNTIYF

v_call: TRBV28
j_call: TRBJ2-7
d_call: -
cdr3_aa: CASTGSGSRTTPYEQYF

v_call: TRBV7-9
j_call: TRBJ2-1
d_call: TRBD2
cdr3_aa: CASSLGLAGGPQFF

v_call: TRBV5-1
j_call: -
d_call: -
cdr3_aa: CASSEDTHYEQYF

v_call: TRBV5-1
j_call: TRBJ1-1
d_call: TRBD1
cdr3_aa: CASSLRDREGAEAFF

v_call: TRBV9
j_call: TRBJ1-4
d_call: -
cdr3_aa: CASSVGGRGPNEKLFF

v_call: TRBV7-9
j_call: TRBJ1-2
d_call: -
cdr3_aa: CASSPRVNYGYTF

v_call: TRBV4-3
j_call: TRBJ2-6
d_call: -
cdr3_aa: CASSQEMSSGANVLTF

v_call: TRBV4-1
j_call: -
d_call: TRBD2
cdr3_aa: CASSHLTSGSNEQYF

v_call: TRBV5-8
j_call: TRBJ1-2
d_call: TRBD1
cdr3_aa: CASSLWGTGDSYGYTF

v_call: TRBV6-1
j_call: TRBJ1-4
d_call: -
cdr3_aa: CASSEIRGTVEKLFF

v_call: TRBV9
j_call: TRBJ2-1
d_call: TRBD1
cdr3_aa: CASSVDRGGYNEQFF

v_call: TRBV5-1
j_call: TRBJ2-2
d_call: TRBD2
cdr3_aa: CASRWTSVNTGELFF

v_call: TRBV5-1
j_call: -
d_call: -
cdr3_aa: CASSPTGTQTYEQYF

v_call: TRBV5-1
j_call: -
d_call: TRBD1
cdr3_aa: CASRWGTGEGEQYF

v_call: TRBV5-1
j_call: TRBJ2-5
d_call: -
cdr3_aa: CASTPGRARETQYF

v_call: TRBV19
j_call: TRBJ2-6
d_call: -
cdr3_aa: CASRTSGSLLLPGANVLTF

v_call: TRBV6-1
j_call: TRBJ2-3
d_call: TRBD2
cdr3_aa: CASSATSGSSDTQYF

v_call: TRBV30
j_call: TRBJ2-5
d_call: -
cdr3_aa: CAWTRTRGGETQYF

v_call: TRBV5-1
j_call: TRBJ1-4
d_call: -
cdr3_aa: CASSREVAEKLFF

v_call: TRBV25-1
j_call: TRBJ1-4
d_call: -
cdr3_aa: CASSEYGGFREKLFF

v_call: TRBV6-5
j_call: TRBJ1-2
d_call: TRBD1
cdr3_aa: CASRLGQGNYGYTF

v_call: TRBV7-3
j_call: TRBJ2-7
d_call: -
cdr3_aa: CASSREGGGPYEQYF

v_call: TRBV7-9
j_call: TRBJ2-1
d_call: -
cdr3_aa: CASSLLETGEQFF

v_call: TRBV11-2
j_call: TRBJ2-7
d_call: -
cdr3_aa: CASSPIMRRGDYEQYF

v_call: TRBV28
j_call: TRBJ2-5
d_call: TRBD2
cdr3_aa: CASGVAGGRQETQYF

v_call: TRBV7-6
j_call: TRBJ2-7
d_call: TRBD1
cdr3_aa: CASSLEGTGIYEQYF

v_call: TRBV29-1
j_call: TRBJ1-1
d_call: TRBD1
cdr3_aa: CSGAPQGTGEAFF

v_call: TRBV15
j_call: TRBJ2-3
d_call: -
cdr3_aa: CATSRDQERDTQYF

v_call: TRBV30
j_call: TRBJ2-7
d_call: TRBD1
cdr3_aa: CAWMRTGREQYF

v_call: TRBV30
j_call: TRBJ2-5
d_call: TRBD2
cdr3_aa: CAWSGKNGRAGETQYF

v_call: TRBV4-1
j_call: TRBJ1-4
d_call: TRBD1
cdr3_aa: CASSQGQGAGANEKLFF

v_call: TRBV9
j_call: TRBJ2-5
d_call: -
cdr3_aa: CASSQGGYGETQYF

v_call: TRBV25-1
j_call: TRBJ2-7
d_call: -
cdr3_aa: CASSRTAYEQYF

v_call: TRBV10-3
j_call: TRBJ1-2
d_call: TRBD1
cdr3_aa: CAISVDREYGYTF

v_call: TRBV2
j_call: TRBJ1-4
d_call: -
cdr3_aa: CASTPRTKLFF

v_call: TRBV10-3
j_call: TRBJ2-4
d_call: TRBD2
cdr3_aa: CAIKAGGPESKNTQYF

v_call: TRBV9
j_call: TRBJ2-7
d_call: -
cdr3_aa: CASSVGLAATTGEQYF

v_call: TRBV18
j_call: TRBJ2-7
d_call: -
cdr3_aa: CASSPPGSTYEQYF

v_call: TRBV9
j_call: TRBJ2-5
d_call: TRBD1
cdr3_aa: CASSVGQGQETQYF

v_call: TRBV4-1
j_call: TRBJ2-2
d_call: TRBD2
cdr3_aa: CASSRLSGTNTGELFF

v_call: TRBV19
j_call: TRBJ1-4
d_call: TRBD1
cdr3_aa: CASNWGQQNEKLFF